This T cell receptor (beta chain) was recorded in a study of beta chain features in type 1 diabetes. The V gene end was trimmed by 6 bases and the J gene end by 4 bases; junction bases not matched to a gene: 8. The CDR3 spans 16 residues. Germline V gives CDR1 KGHSH, CDR2 LQKENI. Findings and caveats of the study: Compared to healthy donors, patients appeared to have naive, central memory and Treg TCRB repertoires that were more alike. At VDJ recombination sites, type 1 diabetes patients had fewer insertions and more deleted nucleotides. Among all four CD4+ subsets, Type 1 diabetes patients had TCRB CDR3s that were moderately but significantly shorter. Whether TCRB rearrangement is influenced by HLA type went unresolved here.

Comments on this clone: Its matching antigen is unknown.

Sequencing targeted expressed TCRB transcripts, as all isolated RNA had been reverse transcribed. The table came from immunoSEQ multiplex PCR; TCRdb's copy has only in-frame clones and leaves some out. This sample has about 150,000 clones, with 7.8% found just once. This chain uses TRBV18 with TRBJ2-7, with 14 bases matching TRBD2. Material for sequencing was central memory CD4+ T cells from blood. The clonotype originates from a woman aged 40 to 55 with type 1 diabetes. The DNA for the CDR3 is TGTGCCAGCTCGTACGGACTAGCGGGAGGTGGTTACGAGCAGTACTTC. It encodes CASSYGLAGGGYEQYF.